This entry lists 9 T cell receptor beta chains sequenced from one sample in a study of human T cells and chemical hapten exposure. A single record per CDR3 protein comes from TCRdb applying MiXCR to the RACE reads. In the table there are some 380,000 distinct CDR3 sequences, 4.8% of which are singletons. Time point reported: patch test 1, 2 weeks after DPC sensitization. Treatment given: therapeutic diphenylcyclopropenone sensitization with weekly scalp DPC. This material consisted of whole blood, taken in connection with sensitization to the hapten diphenylcyclopropenone (DPC). The receptors shown here come from a woman in her 50s with alopecia areata. Some clones in this sample may be carry-over from other donors' samples.

There are many counts of this clonotype. V is TRBV7-9 and J is TRBJ2-5; the D gene is possibly TRBD2 (6 bases). Germline V gene data show CDR1 as SEHNR and CDR2 as FQNEAQ (reference sequence). The CDR3 runs 15 residues. Trimming took 3 bases from V and 2 from J, leaving 13 bases between them. The CDR3: CASSLGGGAQETQYF. CDR3 sequence (DNA): TGTGCCAGCAGCTTGGGTGGCGGGGCACAAGAGACCCAGTACTTC. The whole variable domain, remainder taken from reference TRBV7-9 and TRBJ2-5, is DTGVSQNPRHKITKRGQNVTFRCDPISEHNRLYWYRQTLGQGPEFLTYFQNEAQLEKSRLLSDRFSAERPKGSFSTLEIQRTEQGDSAMYLCASSLGGGAQETQYFGPGTRLLVL.

The table lists this clonotype with many counts. The chain uses TRBV6-2 or TRBV6-3 and TRBJ2-1, with D tentatively TRBD1 (5 bases). The ends were cut back, 6 bases at V and 8 bases at J, with 14 bases in the middle. The CDR3 loop spans 13 amino acids. Germline V gene data show CDR1 as MNHEY and CDR2 as SVGEGT. Written as DNA, the CDR3 is TGTGCCAGCAGCTGGAACCAGGGTCATGAGCAGTTCTTC. Its protein product is CASSWNQGHEQFF.

This clonotype was detected ten times or more. V gene TRBV18 combines with J gene TRBJ1-1; D is possibly TRBD1 (6 bases). The CDR3 extends over 14 amino acids. In germline, CDR1 is KGHSH, CDR2 LQKENI. Trimming removed 6 bases at V and 3 bases at J, with 14 bases between. The chain's CDR3 is CASSLGKGDTEAFF. The CDR3 DNA reads TGTGCCAGCTCTCTAGGCAAGGGGGACACTGAAGCTTTCTTT.

This clonotype was counted between two and nine times. V usage is TRBV9 and J usage is TRBJ1-6; D is perhaps TRBD1 (6 bases). Germline V lookup: CDR1 SGDLS, CDR2 YYNGEE. CDR3 length: 15 residues. V shed 4 bases and J shed 9 bases, with 17 bases lying between them. CDR3 region: CASSMATGLGSPLHF. The DNA of the CDR3 is TGTGCCAGCAGCATGGCTACAGGGCTGGGTTCACCCCTCCACTTT.

The chain couples TRBV19 to TRBJ2-1; D not resolved. Trimming shortened V by 1 base and J by 7 bases, and 11 bases separated the two germline ends. This CDR3 comprises 14 residues. Germline V gene sequence: CDR1 LNHDA, CDR2 SQIVND (reference sequence). The CDR3 loop is CASSIGRSPNEQFF. CDR3 in DNA: TGTGCCAGTAGTATAGGGCGATCTCCGAATGAGCAGTTCTTC. The full variable domain, rest sourced from reference TRBV19 and TRBJ2-1, is DGGITQSPKYLFRKEGQNVTLSCEQNLNHDAMYWYRQDPGQGLRLIYYSQIVNDFQKGDIAEGYSVSREKKESFPLTVTSAQKNPTAFYLCASSIGRSPNEQFFGPGTRLTVL.

This clonotype was recorded at least ten times. V is TRBV9 and J is TRBJ2-1; D remains ambiguous. The V gene lost 2 bases and the J gene lost 4 bases, with 10 bases spanning the gap. This CDR3 region has 14 residues. Per the germline V gene, CDR1 is SGDLS and CDR2 is YYNGEE. The CDR3 sequence is CASSVLPTYNEQFF. The CDR3 DNA is TGTGCCAGCAGCGTGTTACCTACATACAATGAGCAGTTCTTC.

The chain uses TRBV27 and TRBJ2-3; D is undetermined. CDR3 length: 16 residues. The V gene lost 2 bases and the J gene lost 0 bases, with 12 bases spanning the gap. Germline CDR1 is MNHEY and CDR2 is SMNVEV (reference sequence). The CDR3 DNA reads as TGTGCCAGCAGTTTAAACCCGTTAACTAGCACAGATACGCAGTATTTT. Its translation: CASSLNPLTSTDTQYF.

At least ten counts were recorded for this clonotype. The genes are TRBV10-2 and TRBJ2-5; D possibly corresponds to TRBD1 (6 bases). CDR1 is WSHSY and CDR2 is SAAADI in the germline V gene. V lost 2 bases and J lost 5, with 15 bases in between. The CDR3 is 15 amino acids. Here the CDR3 reads CASSETTGSRETQYF. The CDR3 DNA reads TGCGCCAGCAGTGAGACCACAGGGAGCAGGGAGACCCAGTACTTC.

This clonotype was recorded at least ten times. V gene TRBV29-1 combines with J gene TRBJ1-2, with D maybe TRBD1 (6 bases). CDR3 length equals 12 residues. Trimming took 7 bases from V and 2 from J, leaving 11 bases between them. Germline CDR1 SQVTM, CDR2 ANQGSEA. CDR3 in amino acids: CSGTQGNYGYTF. The DNA of the CDR3 is TGCAGCGGCACCCAGGGGAACTATGGCTACACCTTC. Full variable domain (outside the CDR3, taken from reference TRBV29-1 and TRBJ1-2): SAVISQKPSRDICQRGTSLTIQCQVDSQVTMMFWYRQQPGQSLTLIATANQGSEATYESGFVIDKFPISRPNLTFSTLTVSNMSPEDSSIYLCSGTQGNYGYTFGSGTRLTVV.